This is a list of T cell receptor beta chains from one sample in a study of T and B cells in COVID-19 patients. Each CDR3 protein gets one entry after TCRdb re-called the multiplex PCR reads with MiXCR. This table has 17,000 or so distinct CDR3 sequences, over 30% appearing once. Sequenced input: blood. The receptors shown here come from a human donor with active COVID-19. CDR3s include the opening cysteine and the closing phenylalanine or tryptophan. Each record gives: clone size, V gene, J gene, D gene, CDR3 protein, CDR3 DNA. D genes are given only for firm matches. Clone sizes are given selectively: once, few, many, or a class where the clone is expanded.

size: NA
V: TRBV19
J: TRBJ1-6
D: TRBD1
CDR3: CASSTGTGNNSPLHF
DNA: TGTGCCAGTAGTACCGGGACAGGGAATAATTCACCCCTCCACTTT

size: NA
V: TRBV27
J: TRBJ2-2
D: NA
CDR3: CASSPAGTYTGELFF
DNA: TGTGCCAGCAGTCCCGCCGGGACATACACCGGGGAGCTGTTTTTT

size: once
V: TRBV6-2/TRBV6-3
J: TRBJ2-2
D: NA
CDR3: CASSPGGRNTGELFF
DNA: TGTGCCAGCAGTCCGGGGGGCCGAAACACCGGGGAGCTGTTTTTT

size: NA
V: TRBV19
J: TRBJ2-5
D: NA
CDR3: CASSMTVSRETQYF
DNA: TGTGCCAGTAGTATGACGGTGTCAAGGGAGACCCAGTACTTC

size: NA
V: TRBV2
J: TRBJ2-3
D: TRBD2
CDR3: CASSLLASAQYF
DNA: TGTGCCAGCAGCCTACTAGCGTCCGCGCAGTATTTT

size: once
V: TRBV6-1
J: TRBJ1-2
D: NA
CDR3: CASSDPGIQANYGYTF
DNA: TGTGCCAGCAGCGACCCAGGGATTCAAGCTAACTATGGCTACACCTTC

size: medium-sized
V: TRBV6-5
J: TRBJ2-2
D: TRBD1
CDR3: CASSRDRGKVGELFF
DNA: TGTGCCAGCAGCAGGGACAGGGGGAAGGTCGGGGAGCTGTTTTTT

size: medium-sized
V: TRBV29-1
J: TRBJ2-2
D: NA
CDR3: CSVRRAGGELFF
DNA: TGCAGCGTTCGAAGGGCCGGCGGGGAGCTGTTTTTT

size: few
V: TRBV12-3/TRBV12-4
J: TRBJ1-5
D: NA
CDR3: CASSSQGGNVQPQHF
DNA: TGTGCCAGCAGTAGCCAGGGAGGGAATGTTCAGCCCCAGCATTTT

size: few
V: TRBV6-5
J: TRBJ2-2
D: TRBD2
CDR3: CASSPRVQRGTGELFF
DNA: TGTGCCAGCAGCCCCAGAGTTCAGCGGGGCACCGGGGAGCTGTTTTTT

size: NA
V: TRBV6-5
J: TRBJ2-5
D: TRBD2
CDR3: CASSPGRDYQETQYF
DNA: TGTGCCAGCAGCCCTGGGAGGGACTACCAAGAGACCCAGTACTTC

size: NA
V: TRBV15
J: TRBJ1-1
D: TRBD1
CDR3: CATSSGQGDTEAFF
DNA: TGTGCCACCAGCAGTGGACAGGGAGACACTGAAGCTTTCTTT

size: NA
V: TRBV5-5
J: TRBJ2-1
D: TRBD1
CDR3: CASSLVGTDNEQFF
DNA: TGTGCCAGCAGCTTGGTTGGGACAGACAATGAGCAGTTCTTC

size: NA
V: TRBV18
J: TRBJ2-7
D: TRBD1
CDR3: CASSPSVAGQGVEQYF
DNA: TGTGCCAGCTCACCGTCCGTGGCGGGACAGGGTGTCGAGCAGTACTTC

size: medium-sized
V: TRBV18
J: TRBJ2-2
D: TRBD2
CDR3: CASSPSPSGQTGELFF
DNA: TGTGCCAGCTCACCAAGCCCTAGCGGACAAACCGGGGAGCTGTTTTTT

size: NA
V: TRBV7-6
J: TRBJ2-5
D: NA
CDR3: CASSETRAQYF
DNA: TGTGCCAGCAGCGAGACGAGGGCCCAGTACTTC

size: NA
V: TRBV12-3/TRBV12-4
J: TRBJ1-2
D: TRBD1
CDR3: CASRAYGTGRDGYTF
DNA: TGTGCCAGCAGGGCCTACGGGACAGGGAGAGATGGCTACACCTTC

size: once
V: TRBV13
J: TRBJ2-7
D: NA
CDR3: CASSLEGGNPYEQYF
DNA: TGTGCCAGCAGCTTAGAGGGGGGGAACCCCTACGAGCAGTACTTC

size: NA
V: TRBV7-9
J: TRBJ2-7
D: TRBD2
CDR3: CASSSQTSVHEQYF
DNA: TGTGCCAGCAGCTCCCAGACTAGCGTCCACGAGCAGTACTTC

size: medium-sized
V: TRBV18
J: TRBJ2-2
D: NA
CDR3: CASSPTGELFF
DNA: TGTGCCAGCTCGCCAACCGGGGAGCTGTTTTTT

size: few
V: TRBV18
J: TRBJ1-5
D: NA
CDR3: CASSPTGGTGDQPQHF
DNA: TGTGCCAGCTCACCCACTGGTGGCACGGGAGATCAGCCCCAGCATTTT

size: few
V: TRBV27
J: TRBJ2-4
D: NA
CDR3: CASSSDLAKNIQYF
DNA: TGTGCCAGCAGTTCCGACCTAGCCAAAAACATTCAGTACTTC

size: few
V: TRBV27
J: TRBJ2-3
D: TRBD2
CDR3: CASSLLRRGVGTDTQYF
DNA: TGTGCCAGCAGTCTCCTGAGGCGGGGGGTGGGCACAGATACGCAGTATTTT

size: NA
V: TRBV18
J: TRBJ2-3
D: TRBD2
CDR3: CASSPPNGGALTQYF
DNA: TGTGCCAGCTCACCACCGAACGGGGGGGCCCTTACGCAGTATTTT

size: NA
V: TRBV29-1
J: TRBJ1-5
D: NA
CDR3: CSVTDLLGTRNKPQHF
DNA: TGCAGCGTCACGGATTTATTGGGTACAAGGAATAAGCCCCAGCATTTT

size: NA
V: TRBV21-1
J: TRBJ2-1
D: NA
CDR3: CASQELTGRNNEQFF
DNA: TGTGCCAGCCAAGAACTAACCGGGAGAAACAATGAGCAGTTCTTC

size: medium-sized
V: TRBV19
J: TRBJ2-5
D: TRBD1
CDR3: CASSMTGDKETQYF
DNA: TGTGCCAGTAGTATGACAGGGGACAAGGAGACCCAGTACTTC

size: NA
V: TRBV6-4
J: TRBJ2-3
D: TRBD1
CDR3: CASSGGGETDTQYF
DNA: TGTGCCAGCAGTGGAGGGGGCGAGACAGATACGCAGTATTTT

size: NA
V: TRBV4-1
J: TRBJ1-2
D: NA
CDR3: CASSQEDPRDGYTF
DNA: TGCGCCAGCAGCCAAGAAGACCCCCGCGATGGCTACACCTTC

size: many
V: TRBV27
J: TRBJ2-3
D: NA
CDR3: CASSGPAGTQYF
DNA: TGTGCCAGCAGTGGACCAGCAGGTACGCAGTATTTT

size: NA
V: TRBV5-1
J: TRBJ1-2
D: NA
CDR3: CASSEGGPNYGYTF
DNA: TGCGCCAGCAGCGAGGGGGGCCCCAACTATGGCTACACCTTC

size: few
V: TRBV27
J: TRBJ2-3
D: TRBD2
CDR3: CASSYSGLAGGLDTQYF
DNA: TGTGCCAGCAGTTACTCGGGACTAGCGGGGGGTTTAGATACGCAGTATTTT

size: few
V: TRBV6-2/TRBV6-3
J: TRBJ1-1
D: NA
CDR3: CASSYAPGAAFF
DNA: TGTGCCAGCAGTTACGCTCCGGGGGCGGCTTTCTTT

size: NA
V: TRBV27
J: TRBJ2-3
D: TRBD2
CDR3: CASSIAGGPPDTQYF
DNA: TGTGCCAGCAGTATAGCGGGGGGGCCCCCTGATACGCAGTATTTT

size: NA
V: TRBV12-5
J: TRBJ2-3
D: TRBD2
CDR3: CASSGIAGGYTDTQYF
DNA: TGTGCCAGCAGTGGCATAGCGGGGGGCTACACAGATACGCAGTATTTT

size: NA
V: TRBV12-3/TRBV12-4
J: TRBJ1-1
D: NA
CDR3: CASKEGNPKGYTEAFF
DNA: TGTGCCAGCAAGGAGGGAAATCCGAAGGGGTACACTGAAGCTTTCTTT

size: few
V: TRBV6-4
J: TRBJ2-1
D: TRBD1
CDR3: CASSVGGEPYNEQFF
DNA: TGTGCCAGCAGTGTAGGGGGCGAGCCATACAATGAGCAGTTCTTC

size: few
V: TRBV18
J: TRBJ2-1
D: NA
CDR3: CASSPIPTGQEGNEQFF
DNA: TGTGCCAGCTCACCTATCCCCACTGGACAGGAGGGCAATGAGCAGTTCTTC

size: few
V: TRBV18
J: TRBJ2-3
D: NA
CDR3: CASSPQGPPVQYF
DNA: TGTGCCAGCTCACCACAGGGGCCCCCAGTGCAGTATTTT

size: medium-sized
V: TRBV6-5
J: TRBJ2-1
D: NA
CDR3: CASSYPTSNTGGGYNEQFF
DNA: TGTGCCAGCAGTTACCCTACCTCGAATACGGGGGGCGGGTACAATGAGCAGTTCTTC

size: NA
V: TRBV6-5
J: TRBJ2-3
D: NA
CDR3: CASSYLTPSQGFTDTQYF
DNA: TGTGCCAGCAGTTACTTAACTCCCTCGCAGGGGTTCACAGATACGCAGTATTTT

size: NA
V: TRBV27
J: TRBJ2-7
D: NA
CDR3: CASRTDGSSYEQYF
DNA: TGTGCCAGCAGGACGGACGGGAGCTCCTACGAGCAGTACTTC

size: NA
V: TRBV6-5
J: TRBJ1-5
D: NA
CDR3: CAVSAQPQHF
DNA: TGTGCCGTATCGGCTCAGCCCCAGCATTTT

size: few
V: TRBV6-2/TRBV6-3
J: TRBJ1-5
D: TRBD1
CDR3: CASRTTGGDQPQHF
DNA: TGTGCCAGCAGAACGACAGGGGGCGATCAGCCCCAGCATTTT

size: NA
V: TRBV7-6
J: TRBJ2-1
D: TRBD2
CDR3: CASSLSRTSWVLF
DNA: TGTGCCAGCAGCTTATCAAGGACTAGCTGGGTGCTCTTC

size: NA
V: TRBV7-9
J: TRBJ1-4
D: NA
CDR3: CASSLVVTQGSEKLFF
DNA: TGTGCCAGCAGCTTAGTAGTTACCCAAGGGAGTGAAAAACTGTTTTTT

size: medium-sized
V: TRBV13
J: TRBJ2-1
D: NA
CDR3: CASSIRTERAEQFF
DNA: TGTGCCAGCAGCATCAGGACCGAGCGGGCTGAGCAGTTCTTC

size: NA
V: TRBV6-5
J: TRBJ1-1
D: NA
CDR3: CASSYAGLGAGEAFF
DNA: TGTGCCAGCAGTTACGCAGGGTTGGGGGCCGGTGAAGCTTTCTTT

size: NA
V: TRBV27
J: TRBJ2-5
D: TRBD2
CDR3: CASTPTAGDETQYF
DNA: TGTGCCAGCACCCCAACAGCGGGGGACGAGACCCAGTACTTC

size: NA
V: TRBV19
J: TRBJ1-1
D: NA
CDR3: CASSYQGPTEAFF
DNA: TGTGCCAGTAGTTACCAGGGCCCCACTGAAGCTTTCTTT

size: few
V: TRBV6-5
J: TRBJ1-1
D: TRBD1
CDR3: CASSPSTGTEAFF
DNA: TGTGCCAGCAGTCCCTCGACAGGGACTGAAGCTTTCTTT

size: medium-sized
V: TRBV29-1
J: TRBJ2-5
D: TRBD2
CDR3: CSVTSGARETQYF
DNA: TGCAGCGTGACTAGCGGGGCTAGGGAGACCCAGTACTTC

size: NA
V: TRBV4-2
J: TRBJ1-5
D: NA
CDR3: CASSQGPYVSTMPQHF
DNA: TGTGCCAGCAGCCAAGGACCCTATGTCAGCACAATGCCCCAGCATTTT